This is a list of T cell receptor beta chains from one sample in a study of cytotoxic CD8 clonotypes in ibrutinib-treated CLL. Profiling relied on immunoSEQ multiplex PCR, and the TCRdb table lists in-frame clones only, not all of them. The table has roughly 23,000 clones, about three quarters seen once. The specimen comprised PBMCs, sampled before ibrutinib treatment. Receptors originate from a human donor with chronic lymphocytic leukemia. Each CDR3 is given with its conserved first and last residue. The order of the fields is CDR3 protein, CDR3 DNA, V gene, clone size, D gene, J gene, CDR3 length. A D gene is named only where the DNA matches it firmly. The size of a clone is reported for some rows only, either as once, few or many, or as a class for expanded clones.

CDR3 protein: CASGRDRSSGNTIYF; CDR3 DNA: TGTGCCAGCGGCAGGGATAGGAGCTCTGGAAACACCATATATTTT; V gene: TRBV6-5; clone size: -; D gene: -; J gene: TRBJ1-3; CDR3 length: 15
CDR3 protein: CASSPGWSSDNEQFF; CDR3 DNA: TGTGCCAGCAGCCCAGGGTGGTCGAGTGACAATGAGCAGTTCTTC; V gene: TRBV11-2; clone size: few; D gene: -; J gene: TRBJ2-1; CDR3 length: 15
CDR3 protein: CASSPLAGISYEQYF; CDR3 DNA: TGCGCCAGCAGCCCCCTAGCGGGAATCAGTTACGAGCAGTACTTC; V gene: TRBV5-1; clone size: -; D gene: TRBD2; J gene: TRBJ2-7; CDR3 length: 15
CDR3 protein: CASSLLGNPREQYF; CDR3 DNA: TGTGCCAGCAGTTTACTGGGCAATCCACGGGAGCAGTACTTC; V gene: TRBV28; clone size: -; D gene: -; J gene: TRBJ2-7; CDR3 length: 14
CDR3 protein: CASSLMSGGNYEQYF; CDR3 DNA: TGTGCCAGCAGCTTAATGTCTGGGGGAAACTACGAGCAGTACTTC; V gene: TRBV11-3; clone size: -; D gene: -; J gene: TRBJ2-7; CDR3 length: 15
CDR3 protein: CASSSTDGRGELFF; CDR3 DNA: TGTGCCAGCAGTTCGACGGACGGCCGCGGGGAGCTGTTTTTT; V gene: TRBV27; clone size: few; D gene: -; J gene: TRBJ2-2; CDR3 length: 14
CDR3 protein: CASSPNGAEAFF; CDR3 DNA: TGTGCCAGCTCACCGAACGGGGCTGAAGCTTTCTTT; V gene: TRBV18; clone size: -; D gene: -; J gene: TRBJ1-1; CDR3 length: 12
CDR3 protein: CASGSTGLETQYF; CDR3 DNA: TGTGCCAGCGGCTCGACAGGTTTAGAGACCCAGTACTTC; V gene: TRBV7-2; clone size: -; D gene: -; J gene: TRBJ2-5; CDR3 length: 13
CDR3 protein: CASSRTAATNEKLFF; CDR3 DNA: TGCGCCAGCAGCCGGACAGCCGCAACTAATGAAAAACTGTTTTTT; V gene: TRBV5-1; clone size: -; D gene: -; J gene: TRBJ1-4; CDR3 length: 15
CDR3 protein: CASSPRDRFNSYEQYF; CDR3 DNA: TGCGCCAGCAGCCCCCGGGACAGGTTTAACTCCTACGAGCAGTACTTC; V gene: TRBV5-1; clone size: -; D gene: TRBD1; J gene: TRBJ2-7; CDR3 length: 16
CDR3 protein: CASSPDGIYGYTF; CDR3 DNA: TGTGCCAGCAGCCCGGACGGCATCTATGGCTACACCTTC; V gene: TRBV7-3; clone size: -; D gene: -; J gene: TRBJ1-2; CDR3 length: 13
CDR3 protein: CASSLAGGNLQFF; CDR3 DNA: TGTGCCAGCAGCTTAGCGGGGGGGAACTTACAGTTCTTC; V gene: TRBV7-2; clone size: once; D gene: TRBD2; J gene: TRBJ2-1; CDR3 length: 13
CDR3 protein: CASRGKGTEAFF; CDR3 DNA: TGTGCCAGCAGGGGCAAGGGGACTGAAGCTTTCTTT; V gene: TRBV7-6; clone size: -; D gene: -; J gene: TRBJ1-1; CDR3 length: 12
CDR3 protein: CASSPWTGRTDTQYF; CDR3 DNA: TGTGCCAGCAGCCCCTGGACTGGCCGCACAGATACGCAGTATTTT; V gene: TRBV7-9; clone size: -; D gene: -; J gene: TRBJ2-3; CDR3 length: 15
CDR3 protein: CASSPTLAYYYEQYF; CDR3 DNA: TGCGCCAGCAGCCCAACGCTAGCTTATTATTACGAGCAGTACTTC; V gene: TRBV4-3; clone size: -; D gene: -; J gene: TRBJ2-7; CDR3 length: 15
CDR3 protein: CASSYGPGTYEQYF; CDR3 DNA: TGTGCCAGCAGTTACGGTCCCGGGACCTACGAGCAGTACTTC; V gene: TRBV6-5; clone size: few; D gene: -; J gene: TRBJ2-7; CDR3 length: 14
CDR3 protein: CASSLGTQIGETQYF; CDR3 DNA: TGTGCCAGCAGCTTGGGGACCCAGATTGGAGAGACCCAGTACTTC; V gene: TRBV5-4; clone size: -; D gene: -; J gene: TRBJ2-5; CDR3 length: 15
CDR3 protein: CATSTPGETGTYEQYF; CDR3 DNA: TGTGCCACCAGCACCCCCGGGGAGACAGGGACCTACGAGCAGTACTTC; V gene: TRBV15; clone size: -; D gene: TRBD1; J gene: TRBJ2-7; CDR3 length: 16
CDR3 protein: CASSRRTDLNYGYTF; CDR3 DNA: TGTGCCAGCAGCCGTCGGACAGATTTAAACTATGGCTACACCTTC; V gene: TRBV13; clone size: -; D gene: -; J gene: TRBJ1-2; CDR3 length: 15
CDR3 protein: CASSTRQGRLYSNQPQHF; CDR3 DNA: TGTGCCAGCAGTACCCGACAGGGGCGGCTATATAGCAATCAGCCCCAGCATTTT; V gene: TRBV2; clone size: -; D gene: TRBD1; J gene: TRBJ1-5; CDR3 length: 18
CDR3 protein: CSARLQFEQYF; CDR3 DNA: TGCAGTGCTAGACTTCAATTCGAGCAGTACTTC; V gene: TRBV20-1; clone size: -; D gene: -; J gene: TRBJ2-7; CDR3 length: 11
CDR3 protein: CASSFESDEQFF; CDR3 DNA: TGCGCCAGCAGCTTCGAGTCGGATGAGCAGTTCTTC; V gene: TRBV5-1; clone size: few; D gene: -; J gene: TRBJ2-1; CDR3 length: 12
CDR3 protein: CASRPRQGVYQPQHF; CDR3 DNA: TGTGCCAGCAGACCGAGACAGGGGGTTTATCAGCCCCAGCATTTT; V gene: TRBV28; clone size: few; D gene: TRBD1; J gene: TRBJ1-5; CDR3 length: 15
CDR3 protein: CASSLVQGARYGYTF; CDR3 DNA: TGTGCCAGCAGCTTAGTCCAGGGGGCAAGGTATGGCTACACCTTC; V gene: TRBV7-2; clone size: -; D gene: TRBD1; J gene: TRBJ1-2; CDR3 length: 15
CDR3 protein: CASSLTGTSGANVLTF; CDR3 DNA: TGTGCCAGCAGCTTAACAGGAACCTCTGGGGCCAACGTCCTGACTTTC; V gene: TRBV7-2; clone size: few; D gene: -; J gene: TRBJ2-6; CDR3 length: 16
CDR3 protein: CASSLREGGADTQYF; CDR3 DNA: TGTGCCAGCAGCTTAAGGGAGGGAGGAGCAGATACGCAGTATTTT; V gene: TRBV7-8; clone size: -; D gene: TRBD2; J gene: TRBJ2-3; CDR3 length: 15
CDR3 protein: CASSLRVAYNEQFF; CDR3 DNA: TGTGCCAGCAGCCTGAGAGTAGCATACAATGAGCAGTTCTTC; V gene: TRBV7-8; clone size: -; D gene: -; J gene: TRBJ2-1; CDR3 length: 14
CDR3 protein: CASSYQGGNTEAFF; CDR3 DNA: TGCGCCAGCAGTTATCAGGGAGGGAACACTGAAGCTTTCTTT; V gene: TRBV4-3; clone size: -; D gene: -; J gene: TRBJ1-1; CDR3 length: 14
CDR3 protein: CASSLVQGAWNEQFF; CDR3 DNA: TGTGCCAGCAGCTTAGTACAGGGGGCTTGGAATGAGCAGTTCTTC; V gene: TRBV11-2; clone size: -; D gene: TRBD1; J gene: TRBJ2-1; CDR3 length: 15
CDR3 protein: CASSSDWSSYNEQFF; CDR3 DNA: TGCGCCAGCAGCTCCGACTGGAGCTCCTACAATGAGCAGTTCTTC; V gene: TRBV5-1; clone size: -; D gene: -; J gene: TRBJ2-1; CDR3 length: 15
CDR3 protein: CASSLQILNTEAFF; CDR3 DNA: TGTGCCAGCAGTCTTCAAATTCTGAACACTGAAGCTTTCTTT; V gene: TRBV6-6; clone size: -; D gene: -; J gene: TRBJ1-1; CDR3 length: 14
CDR3 protein: CASSLGLADEQYF; CDR3 DNA: TGCGCCAGCAGCTTGGGACTAGCGGACGAGCAGTACTTC; V gene: TRBV5-1; clone size: -; D gene: TRBD2; J gene: TRBJ2-7; CDR3 length: 13
CDR3 protein: CASSLGQGYNSPLHF; CDR3 DNA: TGCGCCAGCAGCCTCGGACAGGGGTATAATTCACCCCTCCACTTT; V gene: TRBV5-1; clone size: -; D gene: TRBD1; J gene: TRBJ1-6; CDR3 length: 15
CDR3 protein: CASSLVPGGAKNIQYF; CDR3 DNA: TGTGCCAGCAGCTTAGTTCCGGGTGGGGCCAAAAACATTCAGTACTTC; V gene: TRBV7-2; clone size: -; D gene: -; J gene: TRBJ2-4; CDR3 length: 16
CDR3 protein: CASSYSVESSYEQYF; CDR3 DNA: TGTGCCAGCAGTTACTCAGTTGAGAGCTCCTACGAGCAGTACTTC; V gene: TRBV6-5; clone size: -; D gene: -; J gene: TRBJ2-7; CDR3 length: 15
CDR3 protein: CASSQDSWAGRSTDTQYF; CDR3 DNA: TGTGCCAGCAGCCAAGACTCTTGGGCGGGGAGGAGCACAGATACGCAGTATTTT; V gene: TRBV4-2; clone size: -; D gene: -; J gene: TRBJ2-3; CDR3 length: 18
CDR3 protein: CASSVAVSAGEQFF; CDR3 DNA: TGTGCCAGCAGCGTAGCGGTCTCAGCGGGGGAGCAGTTCTTC; V gene: TRBV9; clone size: -; D gene: TRBD2; J gene: TRBJ2-1; CDR3 length: 14
CDR3 protein: CASSLVGSGVSTDTQYF; CDR3 DNA: TGTGCCAGCAGCTTAGTAGGTAGCGGGGTGAGCACAGATACGCAGTATTTT; V gene: TRBV7-2; clone size: -; D gene: TRBD2; J gene: TRBJ2-3; CDR3 length: 17
CDR3 protein: CASSELRGGNEQFF; CDR3 DNA: TGTGCCAGCAGTGAATTAAGGGGCGGCAATGAGCAGTTCTTC; V gene: TRBV25-1; clone size: -; D gene: -; J gene: TRBJ2-1; CDR3 length: 14
CDR3 protein: CAWSGRAWGAAFF; CDR3 DNA: TGTGCCTGGAGTGGTCGGGCCTGGGGGGCGGCTTTCTTT; V gene: TRBV30; clone size: once; D gene: -; J gene: TRBJ1-1; CDR3 length: 13
CDR3 protein: CASSIVHGYTF; CDR3 DNA: TGTGCCAGTAGTATAGTACATGGCTACACCTTC; V gene: TRBV19; clone size: -; D gene: -; J gene: TRBJ1-2; CDR3 length: 11